The 13 T cell receptor beta chains listed next were all sequenced from one sample in a study of T cells in Graves' hyperthyroidism and ophthalmopathy. The investigators amplified TCR beta CDR3 regions from RNA transcripts. First-round RT-PCR of the TCR CDR3 relied on the HTBI primer set. In TCRdb, the multiplex PCR reads were re-called with MiXCR into one record per CDR3 protein. This table has about half a million distinct CDR3 sequences, approximately 20% appearing once. Sequencing was carried out using blood. Receptors originate from a man aged 35-49 years with Graves' ophthalmopathy.

This chain links TRBV7-6 with TRBJ2-1, with 8 bases lining up with TRBD2. V shed 5 bases and J 2 bases; nucleotides not matched to a gene: 20. Per germline, CDR1 SGHVS and CDR2 FNYEAQ. The CDR3 runs 20 residues. This chain's CDR3 is CASSRLPGSGALVAYNEQFF. The CDR3 nucleotides read TGTGCCAGCAGCCGACTCCCGGGTAGCGGGGCGCTGGTGGCCTACAATGAGCAGTTCTTC.

Only a few counts were recorded for this clonotype. This chain links TRBV27 with TRBJ2-2; maybe TRBD2 (6 bases). Trimming removed 8 bases from V and 4 bases from J, with 8 bases in between. Germline CDR1 MNHEY, CDR2 SMNVEV (reference sequence). This CDR3 is 12 amino acids long. CDR3 bases: TGTGCCAGCGTGGGAGGCACCGGGGAGCTGTTTTTT. Translated: CASVGGTGELFF.

The V call is TRBV7-3, the J call TRBJ2-6; no firm D call. There are 14 residues in the CDR3. The V gene's germline CDR1 is SGHTA and CDR2 FQGTGA. The V end lost 5 bases, the J end lost 4 bases, and 9 bases lay between the germline ends. DNA for the CDR3: TGTGCCAGCAGCCCCGTACCGGGGGCCAACGTCCTGACTTTC. Protein sequence: CASSPVPGANVLTF.

This clonotype was detected many times. The chain couples TRBV7-8 to TRBJ2-5, with a weak D call TRBD1 (6 bases). CDR1 is SGHVS and CDR2 is FQNEAQ in the germline V gene. Trimming took 4 bases from V and 0 from J, leaving 12 bases between them. The CDR3 has 15 residues. The CDR3 sequence is CASSSPDSDQETQYF. The DNA of the CDR3 is TGTGCCAGCAGCTCCCCGGACAGCGACCAAGAGACCCAGTACTTC.

This chain connects TRBV18 to TRBJ1-5; D is undetermined. The V gene's germline CDR1 is KGHSH and CDR2 LQKENI. The CDR3 covers 15 residues. V lost 2 bases to trimming and J lost 4 bases, with 12 bases between them. The CDR3 coding sequence is TGTGCCAGCTCACCAGGGATGGGGATAAATCAGCCCCAGCATTTT. This gives the protein CASSPGMGINQPQHF.

The table lists this clonotype with many counts. V is TRBV12-3 or TRBV12-4 and J is TRBJ2-3; 8 bases map to TRBD1. The CDR3 totals 19 residues. Germline trimming cut 3 bases from V and 0 bases from J; bases unmatched to any gene: 14. CDR3 DNA: TGTGCCAGCAGTTTTGTCCTAGGACAGGGCCACTCTAGCACAGATACGCAGTATTTT. Translating it yields CASSFVLGQGHSSTDTQYF.

This clonotype was found a few times. This sequence joins TRBV6-5 and TRBJ1-2; D call uncertain. Germline assignment: CDR1 MNHEY and CDR2 SVGAGI. Trimming cost V 0 bases and J 8 bases, with 10 bases left between them. The CDR3 runs 13 residues. CDR3 amino acids: CASSYSNTRGYTF. Written as DNA, the CDR3 is TGTGCCAGCAGTTACTCCAACACCCGGGGCTACACCTTC.

This clonotype came up a few times. The chain combines TRBV20-1 with TRBJ2-7, with 13 nucleotides matching TRBD2. There are 18 residues in the CDR3. Germline CDR1 reads DFQATT; CDR2 reads SNEGSKA (reference sequence). V shed 0 bases, J shed 6 bases, and the junction held 14 bases outside the gene matches. CDR3 region: CSARDHLTSGRALGEQYF. The CDR3 DNA follows: TGCAGTGCTAGAGATCACCTAACTAGCGGGAGGGCCCTTGGCGAGCAGTACTTC.

The chain uses TRBV28 and TRBJ2-3; D is undetermined. The CDR3 contains 14 residues. Germline CDR1 is MDHEN and CDR2 is SYDVKM. Trimming shortened V by 4 bases and J by 8 bases, and 16 bases separated the two germline ends. The CDR3 DNA sequence: TGTGCCAGCAGTTCTCCGGGCCAGATGGGTACGCAGTATTTT. Protein sequence: CASSSPGQMGTQYF.

J is TRBJ2-3 and V is TRBV6-1; no clear D gene. The germline V gene has CDR1 MNHNS and CDR2 SASEGT. Trimming shortened V by 5 bases and J by 2 bases, and 14 bases separated the two germline ends. This CDR3 has 15 amino acids. The DNA for the CDR3 is TGTGCCAGCAGTTTGGCAGGACGTGCCACAGATACGCAGTATTTT. Protein: CASSLAGRATDTQYF.

The chain employs TRBV5-1 and TRBJ2-2; D is possibly TRBD2 (6 bases). This CDR3 has 15 amino acids. V was trimmed by 0 bases and J by 0 bases, leaving 6 bases between them. Germline V gene data show CDR1 as SGHRS and CDR2 as YFSETQ. CDR3 sequence: CASSLGEANTGELFF. Here the CDR3 DNA reads TGCGCCAGCAGCTTGGGGGAGGCGAACACCGGGGAGCTGTTTTTT.

This clonotype was counted at least ten times. The chain joins TRBV11-2 to TRBJ2-7; maybe TRBD1 (6 bases). Germline CDR1 reads SGHAT; CDR2 reads FQNNGV. With 8 bases removed from V and 0 bases from J, the gap between germline ends came to 20 bases. There are 16 residues in the CDR3. CDR3 amino acids: CASSNPLGHYSYEQYF. The CDR3 region has the DNA TGTGCCAGCTCCAACCCCCTGGGACATTACTCCTACGAGCAGTACTTC. The full variable domain, completed using reference TRBV11-2 and TRBJ2-7, is EAGVAQSPRYKIIEKRQSVAFWCNPISGHATLYWYQQILGQGPKLLIQFQNNGVVDDSQLPKDRFSAERLKGVDSTLKIQPAKLEDSAVYLCASSNPLGHYSYEQYFGPGTRLTVT.

This chain joins TRBV28 and TRBJ2-2; tentatively, D is TRBD1 (6 bases). The ends were cut back, 10 bases at V and 3 bases at J, with 18 bases in the middle. The CDR3 covers 15 residues. Germline CDR1 MDHEN, CDR2 SYDVKM. The CDR3 is CATTTGTTYTGELFF. CDR3 coding DNA: TGTGCCACAACCACCGGGACAACTTACACCGGGGAGCTGTTTTTT.